A single sample is the source of the 30 T cell receptor beta chains below, sequenced in a study of radiotherapy plus CTLA-4 blockade in lung cancer. Measured with immunoSEQ multiplex PCR; TCRdb has only the in-frame clones, and not every one. Among approximately 48,000 clones, approximately 85% were seen once, and the ten largest hold roughly 5%. The material sequenced was peripheral blood, taken from a patient treated with radiotherapy plus ipilimumab. These receptors all come from a human donor with non-small cell lung cancer whose response to radiotherapy plus ipilimumab could not be evaluated.

The genes are TRBV4-3 and TRBJ2-7; TRBD1 agrees at 8 bases. V gave up 1 base and J gave up 3 bases; unmatched junction bases: 5. CDR3 length: 15 amino acids. From germline, CDR1 is LGHNA and CDR2 YSLEER. The CDR3 loop is CASSQGTGWIYEQYF. DNA of the CDR3: TGCGCCAGCAGCCAAGGGACAGGGTGGATCTACGAGCAGTACTTC.

This chain joins TRBV7-3 and TRBJ2-1, with 15 bases matching TRBD2. The length of the CDR3 is 15 residues. J was trimmed by 15 bases and V by 4 bases; bases with no gene match: 10. In germline, CDR1 is SGHTA, CDR2 FQGTGA. CDR3: CASSSGLAGGTFLFF. The CDR3, as DNA: TGTGCCAGCAGCTCGGGACTAGCGGGAGGAACGTTTCTGTTCTTC.

The chain has TRBV7-2 and TRBJ1-2, with no clear D. The CDR3 has 14 amino acids. Germline V gene data show CDR1 as SGHTA and CDR2 as FQGNSA. Trimming removed 5 bases at V and 1 base at J, with 11 bases between. CDR3 bases: TGTGCCAGCAGCCCCTCTGCGCTTAACTATGGCTACACCTTC. Translated, it gives CASSPSALNYGYTF.

V gene TRBV5-1 combines with J gene TRBJ2-7; D perhaps matches TRBD2 (5 bases). Germline assignment: CDR1 SGHRS and CDR2 YFSETQ. V was clipped by 1 base and J by 4 bases, with 15 bases between them. The CDR3 sequence is 15 residues long. The CDR3 loop reads CASSLLFRGDYEQYF. CDR3 sequence (DNA): TGCGCCAGCAGCTTGTTATTTCGGGGTGATTACGAGCAGTACTTC.

The J gene is TRBJ2-4, the V gene TRBV2; D call uncertain. The CDR3 runs to 14 residues. In germline, CDR1 is SNHLY, CDR2 FYNNEI. V was pared by 4 bases and J by 1 base, with 8 bases between. CDR3 in DNA: TGTGCCAGCAGTGGGAGACTCGCCAAAAACATTCAGTACTTC. Protein product: CASSGRLAKNIQYF.

The V call is TRBV25-1, the J call TRBJ2-7; TRBD2 is a possible D gene (5 bases). The V gene lost 6 bases and the J gene lost 0 bases, with 12 bases spanning the gap. The length of the CDR3 is 14 residues. The V gene's germline CDR1 is MGHDK and CDR2 SYGVNS. The CDR3 DNA sequence: TGTGCCAGCAGCCGGACTTGGGACTCCTACGAGCAGTACTTC. Translating it yields CASSRTWDSYEQYF.

The V call is TRBV29-1, the J call TRBJ1-1; no clear D gene. The germline V gene has CDR1 SQVTM and CDR2 ANQGSEA. The CDR3 has 11 amino acids. V lost 6 bases, J lost 4 bases, and 9 bases lay in between. CDR3 sequence: CSVGGSTEAFF. The DNA of the CDR3 is TGCAGCGTCGGCGGGAGCACTGAAGCTTTCTTT. The full variable domain, with the rest looked up from reference TRBV29-1 and TRBJ1-1, is SAVISQKPSRDICQRGTSLTIQCQVDSQVTMMFWYRQQPGQSLTLIATANQGSEATYESGFVIDKFPISRPNLTFSTLTVSNMSPEDSSIYLCSVGGSTEAFFGQGTRLTVV.

V is TRBV6-1 and J is TRBJ1-1; TRBD1 matches 7 bases. CDR1 and CDR2 from the germline V gene are MNHNS and SASEGT. The trim removed 3 bases at V and 0 bases at J, leaving 4 bases unmatched. CDR3 length: 15 residues. The CDR3 region has the DNA TGTGCCAGCAGTGACGAGGGGGCGGTGAACACTGAAGCTTTCTTT. Translated, it gives CASSDEGAVNTEAFF.

The rearrangement uses TRBV27 and TRBJ2-3; 10 bases are shared with TRBD2. The CDR3 runs to 17 residues. The V segment lost 4 bases and the J segment 3 bases; nucleotides outside the gene matches: 10. The germline gives CDR1 MNHEY, CDR2 SMNVEV (reference sequence). The CDR3 here is CASSSLVLLAGTDTQYF. In DNA, the CDR3 is TGTGCCAGCAGTTCCCTCGTCCTACTAGCGGGAACAGATACGCAGTATTTT.

The sample holds one count of this clone. J is TRBJ1-3 and V is TRBV28, with TRBD1 matching 8 bases. The ends lost 5 bases at V and 4 bases at J; junction bases unmatched: 7. Germline V CDR1 and CDR2: MDHEN, SYDVKM. The CDR3 is made up of 15 amino acids. CDR3 nucleotide sequence: TGTGCCAGCAGTCATCAGGGGGCGCGGGGAAACACCATATATTTT. Its translation: CASSHQGARGNTIYF.

This chain uses TRBV5-5 with TRBJ1-5, with 8 bases matching TRBD1. The CDR3 consists of 17 residues. The trim removed 0 bases at V and 7 bases at J, leaving 12 bases unmatched. The germline gives CDR1 SGHKS, CDR2 YYEKEE (reference sequence). The CDR3 is CASSLGTTGVGWQPQHF. CDR3 nucleotides: TGTGCCAGCAGCTTGGGAACGACAGGGGTTGGATGGCAGCCCCAGCATTTT.

For the CDR3, the DNA is TGTGCCAGCAGCTTAGGGGGCCCCCCCGGCTACACCTTC. Protein: CASSLGGPPGYTF. The chain has TRBV7-2 and TRBJ1-2; TRBD1 might be the D (5 bases). This CDR3 region has 13 residues. V was shortened by 1 base and J by 8 bases, with 11 bases between the two germline ends. Germline-derived CDR1 and CDR2 are SGHTA and FQGNSA.

The chain couples TRBV6-6 to TRBJ1-5, with 11 bases matching TRBD1. From germline, CDR1 is MNHNY and CDR2 SVGAGI (reference sequence). The CDR3 consists of 15 residues. V was clipped by 5 bases and J by 5 bases; unmatched bases: 5. The CDR3 DNA reads as TGTGCCAGCAGTCGGGACAGGGGGGGAGATCAGCCCCAGCATTTT. It encodes CASSRDRGGDQPQHF.

The chain recombines TRBV6-6 with TRBJ2-7; TRBD1 matches at 9 bases. The CDR3 totals 15 residues. Germline CDR1 MNHNY, CDR2 SVGAGI (reference sequence). With V trimmed by 5 bases and J by 6 bases, 11 bases remained unmatched. The CDR3 DNA reads as TGTGCCAGCAGTAATATCGGGACAGGGTGGTTCGAGCAGTACTTC. Its protein is CASSNIGTGWFEQYF.

The chain couples TRBV6-6 to TRBJ2-1; D may be TRBD2 (5 bases). Germline V lookup: CDR1 MNHNY, CDR2 SVGAGI (reference sequence). V was clipped by 6 bases and J by 7 bases, with 16 bases between them. The CDR3 is made up of 14 amino acids. The CDR3 here is CASSPPGDANEQFF. DNA for the CDR3: TGTGCCAGCAGCCCGCCCGGGGATGCAAATGAGCAGTTCTTC.

V is TRBV5-8 and J is TRBJ2-1, with 10 bases fitting TRBD2. The CDR3 extends over 15 amino acids. The germline V gene encodes CDR1 SGHTS and CDR2 YDEGEE. V shed 4 bases and J 3 bases; nucleotides not matched to a gene: 4. For the CDR3, the DNA is TGTGCCAGCAGCCGCTCTAGCGGGAGCTACAATGAGCAGTTCTTC. Its translation is CASSRSSGSYNEQFF.

The chain links TRBV6-5 to TRBJ2-7; no definite D call. Trimming stripped 2 bases from V and 4 bases from J, with 15 bases between. Per germline, CDR1 MNHEY and CDR2 SVGAGI. This CDR3 has 15 amino acids. The CDR3 bases are TGTGCCAGCAGTTACGACACCCAAAGAACATACGAGCAGTACTTC. Protein: CASSYDTQRTYEQYF.

The chain combines TRBV2 with TRBJ2-7, with 11 bases aligning to TRBD1. Losses at the gene ends were 6 bases for V and 6 bases for J; bases not matched to a gene: 7. The CDR3 contains 14 residues. CDR1 and CDR2 from the germline V gene are SNHLY and FYNNEI. CDR3 nucleotides: TGTGCCAGCAGAGGGACAGGGGGATCCGGCGAGCAGTACTTC. This encodes CASRGTGGSGEQYF.

The chain has TRBV28 and TRBJ1-2, with D possibly matching TRBD1 (6 bases). CDR1 is MDHEN and CDR2 is SYDVKM in the germline V gene. V was trimmed by 6 bases and J by 3 bases, leaving 17 bases between them. The CDR3 loop spans 15 amino acids. CDR3 DNA sequence: TGTGCCAGCAGGATCGGGGGGGCGGGCGACTATGGCTACACCTTC. This codes for CASRIGGAGDYGYTF.

The rearrangement uses TRBV6-5 and TRBJ1-5; weak D call: TRBD1 (5 bases). There are 15 residues in the CDR3. Germline V lookup: CDR1 MNHEY, CDR2 SVGAGI. V was clipped by 8 bases and J by 0 bases, with 14 bases between them. The CDR3 here is CASGGRDYSNQPQHF. The CDR3 DNA follows: TGTGCCAGCGGGGGTAGGGACTATAGCAATCAGCCCCAGCATTTT.

V gene TRBV9 combines with J gene TRBJ1-2; no reliable D call. V was clipped by 0 bases and J by 8 bases, with 11 bases between them. The germline V gene has CDR1 SGDLS and CDR2 YYNGEE. The CDR3 length is 13 residues. The CDR3 loop reads CASSVGLSVGYTF. CDR3 coding DNA: TGTGCCAGCAGCGTAGGTCTTTCGGTGGGCTACACCTTC.

The table lists this clone with a count of one. This chain uses TRBV28 with TRBJ2-1, with 12 bases aligning to TRBD2. The CDR3 runs to 18 residues. CDR1 and CDR2 from the germline V gene are MDHEN and SYDVKM. V lost 3 bases and J lost 4; bases outside the gene matches: 10. The CDR3 bases are TGTGCCAGCAGTTTCCCCCGACTAGCGGGAGATTCTTACAATGAGCAGTTCTTC. It is translated as CASSFPRLAGDSYNEQFF.

The chain links TRBV6-6 to TRBJ1-2; 8 positions agree with TRBD1. The CDR3 covers 16 residues. Germline CDR1 MNHNY, CDR2 SVGAGI (reference sequence). V lost 0 bases, J lost 4 bases, and 7 bases stayed unmatched. The CDR3 coding sequence is TGTGCCAGCAGTTACTCAAGACAGGGGAAGGCCTATGGCTACACCTTC. Its protein is CASSYSRQGKAYGYTF.

The chain combines TRBV7-2 with TRBJ1-6; tentative D call: TRBD1 (6 bases). CDR1 is SGHTA, CDR2 FQGNSA, per germline. This CDR3 contains 16 residues. V lost 0 bases and J lost 6, with 12 bases in between. DNA of the CDR3: TGTGCCAGCAGCTTAGCATCGACAGGATCTAATTCACCCCTCCACTTT. Its protein is CASSLASTGSNSPLHF.

V gene TRBV7-9 combines with J gene TRBJ2-2; perhaps TRBD1 as D (5 bases). The CDR3 is 14 amino acids. Germline V gives CDR1 SEHNR, CDR2 FQNEAQ (reference sequence). V gave up 1 base and J gave up 5 bases, with 8 bases separating them. The CDR3, as DNA: TGTGCCAGCAGCTTAGGCAGGGCTACCGGGGAGCTGTTTTTT. It encodes CASSLGRATGELFF.

This sequence joins TRBV7-2 and TRBJ2-1, with no clear D. CDR3 size: 16 residues. Germline CDR1 is SGHTA and CDR2 is FQGNSA. V lost 4 bases and J 4 bases, leaving 17 bases between the germline ends. CDR3 sequence reads: CASSSVVTIRYNEQFF. In DNA, the CDR3 is TGTGCCAGCAGCTCCGTGGTTACTATACGTTACAATGAGCAGTTCTTC.

The chain links TRBV29-1 to TRBJ1-3, with D hard to call. Trimming took off 7 bases at V and 2 bases at J, with 9 bases between the two ends. The V gene's germline CDR1 is SQVTM and CDR2 ANQGSEA. The CDR3 is made up of 12 amino acids. CDR3 nucleotide sequence: TGCAGCGGGTCGGGTGCTGGAAACACCATATATTTT. This gives the protein CSGSGAGNTIYF.

The gene calls are TRBV19 and TRBJ1-1; D is perhaps TRBD1 (5 bases). V dropped 3 bases and J dropped 5 bases, with 13 bases sitting between them. The CDR3 runs to 14 residues. Germline CDR1 reads LNHDA; CDR2 reads SQIVND (reference sequence). DNA of the CDR3: TGTGCCAGTAGTATGATCGCCGGGGGGACTGAAGCTTTCTTT. Translating gives CASSMIAGGTEAFF.

V gene TRBV6-1 combines with J gene TRBJ1-3, with 11 nucleotides matching TRBD1. Germline lookup yields CDR1 MNHNS and CDR2 SASEGT. The V and J ends lost 6 bases and 2 bases, in that order; junction bases with no gene match: 3. CDR3 length: 15 residues. Here the CDR3 reads CASRVDRGPGNTIYF. CDR3 nucleotide sequence: TGTGCCAGCAGGGTGGACAGGGGGCCTGGAAACACCATATATTTT.

The rearrangement links TRBV6-5 to TRBJ2-6; a possible D gene is TRBD2 (6 bases). The ends were cut back, 6 bases at V and 4 bases at J, with 13 bases in the middle. Germline assignment: CDR1 MNHEY and CDR2 SVGAGI. This CDR3 is 15 amino acids long. CDR3 residues: CASRGLRLGANVLTF. The CDR3 DNA follows: TGTGCCAGCAGGGGACTGCGTTTGGGGGCCAACGTCCTGACTTTC.